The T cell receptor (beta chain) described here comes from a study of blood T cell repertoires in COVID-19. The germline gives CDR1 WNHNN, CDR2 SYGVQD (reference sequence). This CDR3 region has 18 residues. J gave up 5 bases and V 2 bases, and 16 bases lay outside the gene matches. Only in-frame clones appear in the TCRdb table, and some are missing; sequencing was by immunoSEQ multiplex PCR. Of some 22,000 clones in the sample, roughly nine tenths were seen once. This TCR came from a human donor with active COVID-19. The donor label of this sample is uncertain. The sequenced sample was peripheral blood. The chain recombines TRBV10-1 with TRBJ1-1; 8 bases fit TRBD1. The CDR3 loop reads CASSEMILGTGGSTEAFF. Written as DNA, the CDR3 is TGCGCCAGCAGTGAGATGATTTTGGGAACAGGGGGAAGTACTGAAGCTTTCTTT.